The next 30 T cell receptor beta chains were all read from a single sample in a study of T cell responses to AZD1222 COVID-19 vaccine. Repertoires were generated with immunoSEQ multiplex PCR, while TCRdb's copy carries only in-frame clones and drops some. The sample has 85,000 to 95,000 clones; about 91% are singletons. Sequenced here: peripheral blood, sampled 28 days after the second AZD1222 dose. These receptors all stem from an adult who received the AZD1222 COVID-19 vaccine.

J is TRBJ2-3 and V is TRBV11-2; D may match TRBD1 or TRBD2 (6 bases each). V shed 5 bases and J shed 4 bases, with 16 bases lying between them. The germline V gene encodes CDR1 SGHAT and CDR2 FQNNGV. The CDR3 is 15 residues long. DNA of the CDR3: TGTGCCAGCAGCATTTGGGGGGCTAGTCCAGATACGCAGTATTTT. Translation gives CASSIWGASPDTQYF.

The V and J genes are TRBV7-2 and TRBJ1-4, with no clear D. Trimming shortened V by 4 bases and J by 0 bases, and 9 bases separated the two germline ends. The CDR3 has 15 amino acids. Germline V gives CDR1 SGHTA, CDR2 FQGNSA. The CDR3 sequence: CASSSRRATNEKLFF. The CDR3, as DNA: TGTGCCAGCAGCTCGCGACGGGCAACTAATGAAAAACTGTTTTTT.

The chain recombines TRBV11-1 with TRBJ1-1; D is uncertain. CDR3 length equals 16 residues. The germline V gene encodes CDR1 SGHAT and CDR2 FQDESV (reference sequence). The V and J ends lost 1 base and 1 base respectively, with 13 bases between them. The CDR3 DNA is TGTGCCAGCAGCTTAGGAATAGGACGGCAGAACACTGAAGCTTTCTTT. Translated: CASSLGIGRQNTEAFF. The full variable domain, its missing parts supplied by reference TRBV11-1 and TRBJ1-1, is EAEVAQSPRYKITEKSQAVAFWCDPISGHATLYWYRQILGQGPELLVQFQDESVVDDSQLPKDRFSAERLKGVDSTLKIQPAELGDSAMYLCASSLGIGRQNTEAFFGQGTRLTVV.

The chain uses TRBV7-2 and TRBJ1-5, with TRBD1 as a possible D gene (5 bases). The V end lost 0 bases, the J end lost 12 bases, and 12 bases lay between the germline ends. Germline V CDR1 and CDR2: SGHTA, FQGNSA. The CDR3 is 13 residues long. The CDR3 nucleotides read TGTGCCAGCAGCTTAGCGCGGGTGGGGCTCCAGCATTTT. Translating it yields CASSLARVGLQHF.

The rearrangement links TRBV5-8 to TRBJ1-2, with TRBD1 as a possible D gene (5 bases). Trimming cost V 4 bases and J 2 bases, with 15 bases left between them. From germline, CDR1 is SGHTS and CDR2 YDEGEE. CDR3 length equals 15 residues. The CDR3 nucleotides are TGTGCCAGCAGCCTAGAGGGGCGGGAAAACTATGGCTACACCTTC. Protein product: CASSLEGRENYGYTF. Full variable domain (missing parts from reference TRBV5-8 and TRBJ1-2): EAGVTQSPTHLIKTRGQQATLRCSPISGHTSVYWYQQALGLGLQFLLWYDEGEERNRGNFPPRFSGRQFPNYSSELNVNALELEDSALYLCASSLEGRENYGYTFGSGTRLTVV.

The chain uses TRBV2 and TRBJ2-3; D perhaps matches TRBD2 (6 bases). Trimming removed 6 bases from V and 1 base from J, with 20 bases in between. The CDR3 runs 17 residues. The V gene's germline CDR1 is SNHLY and CDR2 FYNNEI. CDR3 bases: TGTGCCAGCAGCCCTGTTGGCGGGGCGGGCGGCACAGATACGCAGTATTTT. Translation gives CASSPVGGAGGTDTQYF. Supplemented by reference TRBV2 and TRBJ2-3, the full variable domain reads EPEVTQTPSHQVTQMGQEVILRCVPISNHLYFYWYRQILGQKVEFLVSFYNNEISEKSEIFDDQFSVERPDGSNFTLKIRSTKLEDSAMYFCASSPVGGAGGTDTQYFGPGTRLTVL.

This clone was seen only once. This chain joins TRBV11-3 and TRBJ1-6; no clear D. This CDR3 contains 14 residues. V lost 5 bases and J 5 bases, leaving 10 bases between the germline ends. The germline CDR1 and CDR2 sequences are SGHNT and YENEEA. The CDR3 reads CASSLRQDNSPLHF. In DNA form, the CDR3 reads TGTGCCAGCAGCCTGAGACAAGATAATTCACCCCTCCACTTT.

The chain combines TRBV9 with TRBJ2-3, with TRBD2 identical over 9 bases. The CDR3 has 15 residues. Germline V lookup: CDR1 SGDLS, CDR2 YYNGEE. V dropped 2 bases and J dropped 5; count of bases not matched to a gene: 6. In nucleotides, the CDR3 is TGTGCCAGCAGCGTTAGCGGGGGCGGGGGAGATACGCAGTATTTT. This gives the protein CASSVSGGGGDTQYF.

The chain carries TRBV18 and TRBJ2-5, with TRBD2 matching 7 bases. Germline values: CDR1 KGHSH, CDR2 LQKENI. The length of the CDR3 is 13 residues. V lost 3 bases and J lost 3; bases outside the gene matches: 1. Here the CDR3 DNA reads TGTGCCAGCTCACCTGGGACTAAAGAGACCCAGTACTTC. The encoded protein is CASSPGTKETQYF.

V usage is TRBV3-1 (or the pseudogene TRBV3-2) and J usage is TRBJ1-3, with D unresolved. CDR1 is LGHDT, CDR2 YNNKEL, per germline (reference sequence). V dropped 0 bases and J dropped 3 bases, with 9 bases sitting between them. This CDR3 is 15 amino acids long. The DNA of the CDR3 is TGTGCCAGCAGCCAAGACAGTCTTGGTGGAAACACCATATATTTT. Translated, it gives CASSQDSLGGNTIYF.

The chain carries TRBV19 and TRBJ1-5; D unclear. Germline V gene lookup returns CDR1 LNHDA and CDR2 SQIVND (reference sequence). The length of the CDR3 is 16 residues. V lost 1 base, J lost 0 bases, and 10 bases lay in between. CDR3 DNA: TGTGCCAGTAGTATAGTGACCGGAAATAGCAATCAGCCCCAGCATTTT. The encoded protein is CASSIVTGNSNQPQHF.

This clone was observed a single time. The V call is TRBV11-3, the J call TRBJ2-5; D is unclear. The V gene's germline CDR1 is SGHNT and CDR2 YENEEA. The CDR3 consists of 11 residues. V lost 2 bases and J lost 6, with 4 bases in between. The CDR3, as DNA: TGTGCCAGCAGCTTATTTCAGACCCAGTACTTC. It codes for CASSLFQTQYF.

The V gene is TRBV19, the J gene TRBJ1-1, with 11 bases lining up with TRBD1. Per the germline V gene, CDR1 is LNHDA and CDR2 is SQIVND (reference sequence). The CDR3 consists of 14 residues. V dropped 7 bases and J dropped 5; count of bases not matched to a gene: 6. The CDR3 region is CASTYGTGGTEAFF. In DNA, the CDR3 is TGTGCCAGTACCTACGGGACAGGGGGGACTGAAGCTTTCTTT.

The chain recombines TRBV12-3 or TRBV12-4 with TRBJ1-6, with no clear D. CDR3 length equals 12 residues. With 6 bases removed from V and 10 bases from J, the gap between germline ends came to 10 bases. CDR3 in amino acids: CASSGTQSPLHF. The CDR3 DNA reads as TGTGCCAGCAGCGGCACCCAATCACCCCTCCACTTT.

This clone was seen once. The chain recombines TRBV19 with TRBJ1-1, with TRBD1 as a possible D gene (6 bases). Trimming left V 6 bases short and J 3 bases short, with 11 bases between. Germline lookup yields CDR1 LNHDA and CDR2 SQIVND (reference sequence). The CDR3 consists of 13 residues. CDR3: CASSLTGYTEAFF. CDR3 in DNA: TGTGCCAGTAGCCTAACAGGGTACACTGAAGCTTTCTTT.

This clone showed up just once. The chain joins TRBV18 to TRBJ1-2; TRBD1 is a possible D gene (5 bases). The germline CDR1 and CDR2 sequences are KGHSH and LQKENI. The CDR3 runs to 13 residues. V was trimmed by 4 bases and J by 3 bases, leaving 9 bases between them. This chain's CDR3 is CASSRGSDYGYTF. CDR3 sequence (DNA): TGTGCCAGCTCACGGGGCAGCGACTATGGCTACACCTTC.

The J gene is TRBJ1-2, the V gene TRBV12-3 or TRBV12-4; 8 nucleotides line up with TRBD1. The ends lost 9 bases at V and 7 bases at J; junction bases unmatched: 7. This CDR3 has 12 residues. DNA of the CDR3: TGTGCCAGTGGGACAGGCCCGGGTGGCTACACCTTC. It codes for CASGTGPGGYTF.

The chain employs TRBV10-2 and TRBJ1-6; no reliable D call. Per germline, CDR1 WSHSY and CDR2 SAAADI. The V and J ends lost 2 bases and 1 base respectively, with 9 bases between them. The CDR3 covers 16 residues. The CDR3 DNA reads as TGCGCCAGCAGTGAGATCGGGATATCCTATAATTCACCCCTCCACTTT. It yields the protein CASSEIGISYNSPLHF.

The V call is TRBV21-1, the J call TRBJ1-6. TRBV21-1 is listed as a pseudogene. The CDR3 covers 15 residues. The CDR3, as DNA: TGTGCCAGCAGCAAAGCGTACGGGGATAATTCACCCCTCCACTTT. It encodes CASSKAYGDNSPLHF.

This clone was seen a single time. The chain carries TRBV4-1 and TRBJ1-1; TRBD1 matches at 7 bases. The J segment lost 3 bases and the V segment lost 2 bases, leaving 3 bases of the junction unmatched. Germline CDR1 MGHRA, CDR2 YSYEKL. The CDR3 runs to 14 residues. DNA of the CDR3: TGCGCCAGCAGCCAACCCAGGGGGTACACTGAAGCTTTCTTT. It yields the protein CASSQPRGYTEAFF.

The J gene is TRBJ1-5, the V gene TRBV19; TRBD1 might be the D (5 bases). Trimming stripped 0 bases from V and 6 bases from J, with 15 bases between. From germline, CDR1 is LNHDA and CDR2 SQIVND (reference sequence). The CDR3 is 16 amino acids. CDR3 coding DNA: TGTGCCAGTAGTATAGATCAGTATTCCGGGGCTCAGCCCCAGCATTTT. The encoded protein is CASSIDQYSGAQPQHF.

This clone was counted a single time. The CDR3 nucleotides are TGTGCCATCAGTGCCAGGGAACGGGATTCACCCCTCCACTTT. Its translation is CAISARERDSPLHF. This chain joins TRBV10-3 and TRBJ1-6; a possible D gene is TRBD1 (5 bases). Between the trimmed V and J ends, which lost 4 bases and 8 bases, there was a span of 12 bases. The CDR3 covers 14 residues. CDR1 is ENHRY and CDR2 is SYGVKD in the germline V gene.

This clone was observed a single time. The V and J genes are TRBV2 and TRBJ1-5; D gene unclear. V lost 7 bases to trimming and J lost 4 bases, with 17 bases between them. The CDR3 has 15 residues. Germline V gene lookup returns CDR1 SNHLY and CDR2 FYNNEI. CDR3 sequence: CASKSNEGVNQPQHF. Written as DNA, the CDR3 is TGTGCCAGCAAATCAAATGAGGGAGTTAATCAGCCCCAGCATTTT.

This clone is a singleton in its sample. The chain is built from TRBV19 and TRBJ1-2, with 8 bases identical to TRBD1. Germline assignment: CDR1 LNHDA and CDR2 SQIVND (reference sequence). There are 18 residues in the CDR3. After removal of 4 bases from V and 4 bases from J, the junction contained 17 bases not matched to a gene. This CDR3 reads CASSTPLPGTGDSYGYTF. In DNA, the CDR3 is TGTGCCAGTAGTACTCCCCTCCCCGGGACAGGCGACAGCTATGGCTACACCTTC.

The rearrangement links TRBV5-5 to TRBJ1-5; 8 nucleotides match TRBD1. The germline gives CDR1 SGHKS, CDR2 YYEKEE (reference sequence). This CDR3 is 17 amino acids long. V trimming: 4 bases; J trimming: 0 bases; junction bases outside the gene matches: 9. CDR3 in DNA: TGTGCCAGCAGCCCTAAGGACAGGGAGTATAGCAATCAGCCCCAGCATTTT. Protein: CASSPKDREYSNQPQHF.

The chain couples TRBV5-4 to TRBJ2-7; 8 bases match TRBD1. CDR1 and CDR2 (germline): SGHNT, YYREEE (reference sequence). The CDR3 length is 12 residues. The V segment lost 4 bases and the J segment 11 bases; nucleotides outside the gene matches: 8. CDR3 bases: TGTGCCAGCAGCGGGACAGGCCAATATAAGTACTTC. The encoded protein is CASSGTGQYKYF.

The chain employs TRBV9 and TRBJ1-3; D ambiguous. V lost 4 bases and J 7 bases, leaving 15 bases between the germline ends. The germline V gene has CDR1 SGDLS and CDR2 YYNGEE. The CDR3 totals 14 residues. For the CDR3, the DNA is TGTGCCAGCAGCTCCTTCGCGGAGAGGAACACCATATATTTT. Protein sequence: CASSSFAERNTIYF.

The chain carries TRBV7-9 and TRBJ1-2; D unresolved. The CDR3 consists of 14 residues. Germline assignment: CDR1 SEHNR and CDR2 FQNEAQ (reference sequence). V dropped 3 bases and J dropped 3 bases, with 11 bases sitting between them. The CDR3 spells CASSFAGPYYGYTF. CDR3 nucleotide sequence: TGTGCCAGCAGCTTCGCCGGGCCCTACTATGGCTACACCTTC.

The V call is TRBV7-2, the J call TRBJ2-2; D remains unclear. There are 14 residues in the CDR3. V was cut by 1 base and J by 4 bases, with 7 bases left in between. Germline lookup yields CDR1 SGHTA and CDR2 FQGNSA. The CDR3 DNA is TGTGCCAGCAGCTTAGGACAAACCACCGGGGAGCTGTTTTTT. Its translation is CASSLGQTTGELFF.

The chain carries TRBV2 and TRBJ1-1; no clear D. Deletions cut 0 bases from V and 6 bases from J, with 11 bases between. CDR1 and CDR2 from the germline V gene are SNHLY and FYNNEI. The CDR3 sequence is 14 residues long. CDR3 in amino acids: CASSEAGQVPEAFF. As DNA, the CDR3 is TGTGCCAGCAGTGAAGCGGGTCAGGTGCCTGAAGCTTTCTTT.